This TCR beta chain stems from a study of regulatory and conventional T cells in RAG deficiency. Study in general: CID or atypical SCID patients with hypomorphic RAG mutations often have autoimmunity.

Genomic DNA came from blood conventional CD4+ T cells gated CD25-low CD127-high. As regards this clone: The antigen is unknown.

The junction had 5 bases not matched to a gene; V was cut back by 0 bases and J by 0 bases. This CDR3 is 17 amino acids long. CDR1 is LGHNA and CDR2 is YNFKEQ in the germline V gene. The repertoire was sequenced with immunoSEQ multiplex PCR; TCRdb's copy has only in-frame clones and lacks some. The table includes thousands of clones, approximately 84% detected once. Overall study results and limits: Patient subsets had shorter CDR3s; Omenn Treg-Tconv overlap exceeded 85%.

Material for sequencing was CD4+ effector T cells sorted from blood. The chain recombines TRBV4-2 with TRBJ2-3; 8 bases match TRBD1. The receptor comes from a human donor with RAG deficiency presenting as severe combined immunodeficiency. The CDR3 protein is CASSQDETGVSTDTQYF. CDR3 DNA: TGTGCCAGCAGCCAAGATGAGACAGGGGTAAGCACAGATACGCAGTATTTT.